The sequence of this T cell receptor beta chain was determined in a study of tumor-infiltrating lymphocytes in oesophageal squamous cell carcinoma. The CDR3 has 16 amino acids. Germline assignment: CDR1 SEHNR and CDR2 FQNEAQ (reference sequence). TCRdb analysed the PCR reads with MiXCR anew, one entry per CDR3 protein. The sample records approximately 13,000 distinct CDR3 sequences, about 54% being singletons. Sequences were obtained from esophageal tumor tissue. The genes are TRBV7-9 and TRBJ2-5, with D maybe TRBD1 (6 bases). The last part of the DNA fits TRBJ1-2 better; the J call may be wrong. The TCR sequence derives from a male donor with esophageal squamous cell carcinoma. CDR3 sequence: CASSLAEWTANYGYTF. Written as DNA, the CDR3 is TGTGCCAGCAGCTTAGCGGAATGGACAGCTAACTATGGCTACACCTTC.